Following are 14 T cell receptor beta chains from one sample sequenced in a study of blood T cells in healthy people across ages. It was with a sample-barcoded 5' primer and a J-beta primer mix that a second PCR of roughly 7 to 11 cycles was run. A single record per CDR3 protein comes from TCRdb applying MiXCR to the 5' RACE reads. The repertoire has hundreds of thousands of distinct CDR3 sequences, roughly three fifths of them found once; the top ten carry about a quarter. The sequencing input was blood. These receptors were collected from a man aged 40-55 years in good health.

This clonotype was detected once. The rearrangement joins TRBV5-1 to TRBJ2-3; the match to TRBD2 covers 8 bases. There are 15 residues in the CDR3. With V trimmed by 0 bases and J by 2 bases, 2 bases remained unmatched. Per germline, CDR1 SGHRS and CDR2 YFSETQ. CDR3: CASSLAGLATDTQYF. The CDR3 DNA reads TGCGCCAGCAGCTTGGCCGGACTAGCCACAGATACGCAGTATTTT.

This sequence joins TRBV28 and TRBJ1-5; D gene ambiguous. Trimming removed 8 bases from V and 5 bases from J, with 16 bases in between. Germline V CDR1 and CDR2: MDHEN, SYDVKM. This CDR3 is built from 14 residues. CDR3: CASLREARDQPQHF. The CDR3 DNA follows: TGTGCCAGCTTAAGAGAGGCGCGGGATCAGCCCCAGCATTTT.

To note about this clonotype: At one boundary the junction diverges from the germline segment, which might be a read error. This chain links TRBV12-3 or TRBV12-4 with TRBJ2-5; D call uncertain. Matching the DNA end better, TRBJ2-7 makes the J call doubtful. The CDR3 length is 14 residues. This chain's CDR3 is CASSRAPTSNEQYF. CDR3 in DNA: TGTGCCAGCAGTCGGGCCCCAACCTCCAACGAGCAGTACTTC.

This clonotype has only a few counts. The chain has TRBV7-9 and TRBJ1-2; 9 bases fit TRBD1. Losses at the gene ends were 8 bases for V and 3 bases for J; bases not matched to a gene: 4. The CDR3 has 13 amino acids. CDR1 is SEHNR, CDR2 FQNEAQ, per germline (reference sequence). The CDR3 spells CASETGGDYGYTF. In DNA form, the CDR3 reads TGTGCCAGCGAAACAGGGGGCGACTATGGCTACACCTTC.

The chain joins TRBV5-1 to TRBJ2-5, with TRBD2 matching over 8 bases. The DNA end lines up better with TRBJ2-7; the J call may be wrong. CDR3 length: 17 residues. Germline CDR1 SGHRS, CDR2 YFSETQ. In nucleotides, the CDR3 is TGCGCCAGCAGCTTATTCGAGTCAACTAGCGGTTTCTACGAGCAGTACTTC. As protein: CASSLFESTSGFYEQYF.

V usage is TRBV3-1 and J usage is TRBJ2-1; D call uncertain. V lost 1 base and J 1 base, leaving 14 bases between the germline ends. This CDR3 comprises 17 residues. CDR1 is LGHDT and CDR2 is YNNKEL in the germline V gene (reference sequence). The CDR3 loop is CASSQVLGLESYNEQFF. The CDR3 nucleotides read TGTGCCAGCAGCCAAGTCCTGGGATTGGAGTCCTACAATGAGCAGTTCTTC.

The chain combines TRBV7-2 with TRBJ2-2; 8 nucleotides agree with TRBD2. V was pared by 5 bases and J by 6 bases, with 14 bases of the junction left unmatched. This CDR3 is built from 17 residues. CDR1 SGHTA and CDR2 FQGNSA come from the germline V gene. The CDR3 loop reads CASSPLIVAGRSGELFF. For the CDR3, the DNA is TGTGCCAGCAGCCCGTTGATAGTAGCGGGAAGGTCCGGGGAGCTGTTTTTT.

The J gene is TRBJ1-2, the V gene TRBV6-1; TRBD1 agrees at 7 bases. The CDR3 sequence is 16 residues long. The germline V gene encodes CDR1 MNHNS and CDR2 SASEGT. The junction had 18 bases not matched to a gene; V was cut back by 11 bases and J by 3 bases. The CDR3, as DNA: TGTGCCGCCATTTCCACGGGAGCGGGACAGCACTATGGCTACACCTTC. Protein sequence: CAAISTGAGQHYGYTF.

This rearrangement joins TRBV4-2 to TRBJ1-1; TRBD1 might be the D (5 bases). CDR3 length equals 15 residues. Germline V gene lookup returns CDR1 LGHNA and CDR2 YNFKEQ. Trimming took 1 base from V and 0 from J, leaving 9 bases between them. CDR3 nucleotide sequence: TGTGCCAGCAGCCAAGGGCGGGGGATGAACACTGAAGCTTTCTTT. Its translation is CASSQGRGMNTEAFF.

This clonotype was seen many times. The rearrangement links TRBV29-1 to TRBJ1-5; perhaps TRBD1 as D (6 bases). Germline V gives CDR1 SQVTM, CDR2 ANQGSEA. The V end lost 5 bases, the J end lost 3 bases, and 11 bases lay between the germline ends. CDR3 size: 13 residues. CDR3 loop: CSVRPGHNQPQHF. Written as DNA, the CDR3 is TGCAGCGTTCGTCCGGGACACAATCAGCCCCAGCATTTT.

CDR3 loop: CASSPGTGGRYEQYF. For the CDR3, the DNA is TGTGCCAGCAGCCCCGGGACAGGGGGTCGCTACGAGCAGTACTTC. This chain joins TRBV14 and TRBJ2-7; 11 bases agree with TRBD1. Germline V gene sequence: CDR1 SGHDN, CDR2 FVKESK. V dropped 4 bases and J dropped 3; count of bases not matched to a gene: 5. This CDR3 comprises 15 residues.

This sequence joins TRBV20-1 and TRBJ2-7; 7 bases agree with TRBD1. V shed 5 bases, J shed 6 bases, and the junction held 10 bases outside the gene matches. Germline CDR1 reads DFQATT; CDR2 reads SNEGSKA (reference sequence). CDR3 length equals 13 residues. CDR3 residues: CSAPSGTGVEQYF. The CDR3 DNA sequence: TGCAGTGCTCCCAGCGGAACAGGGGTCGAGCAGTACTTC.

The chain has TRBV6-6 and TRBJ1-2; perhaps TRBD1 as D (6 bases). This CDR3 is 14 amino acids long. Germline-derived CDR1 and CDR2 are MNHNY and SVGAGI (reference sequence). Trimming removed 7 bases from V and 9 bases from J, with 21 bases in between. Here the CDR3 DNA reads TGTGCCAGCATCAACGGACGGGACAATTGTAGCTACACCTTC. Protein: CASINGRDNCSYTF.

Only a few counts were recorded for this clonotype. In nucleotides, the CDR3 is TGCGCCAGCAGCTTGGGGTTGCAACTAGCGGACGGGGATACGCAGTATTTT. Translation gives CASSLGLQLADGDTQYF. The J gene is TRBJ2-3, the V gene TRBV5-1, with TRBD2 identical over 8 bases. CDR3 length: 17 residues. Germline V gene sequence: CDR1 SGHRS, CDR2 YFSETQ. The trim removed 0 bases at V and 6 bases at J, leaving 12 bases unmatched.